This T cell receptor (beta chain) was retrieved from a study of T cell changes during pregnancy in multiple sclerosis. V was shortened by 1 base and J by 9 bases, with 15 bases between the two germline ends. The CDR3 consists of 15 residues. Germline CDR1 and CDR2: SGHTA and FQGNSA. Data came from immunoSEQ multiplex PCR; TCRdb stores just in-frame clones and leaves some out. Among fewer than 75,000 clones, around 93% were seen once, and the ten largest hold around 3.5%. This TCR was sampled from a female donor in good health, enrolled as a control in a pregnancy study. Sequenced here: peripheral blood, sampled after pregnancy. This sequence joins TRBV7-2 and TRBJ2-2; D gene uncertain. The CDR3 reads CASSLGLSPTWELFF. In DNA, the CDR3 is TGTGCCAGCAGCTTAGGTCTTAGTCCAACTTGGGAGCTGTTTTTT.